Presented here are 11 T cell receptor beta chains from one specimen sequenced in a study of technical replicates of blood from several donors (dated by TCRdb to 2016 to 2017). Library prep was done by the immunoSEQ multiplex PCR assay. The table comes from immuneACCESS by way of TCRdb, which keeps in-frame sequences with V and J called. Part of the clones is missing from these tables; in studies checked, under half for an unresolved V gene and the rest for unknown reasons. This sample has about 68,000 clones in its table, and about 97% of those were observed once. Under 0.3% of the sample is in the top ten clones. Sequenced: T cells isolated from PBMCs. The receptors come from a human donor in good health.

The chain recombines TRBV4-2 with TRBJ2-1, with D maybe TRBD2 (5 bases). Germline V gene lookup returns CDR1 LGHNA and CDR2 YNFKEQ. V shed 1 base and J shed 4 bases, with 17 bases lying between them. The CDR3 has 17 amino acids. The CDR3 loop reads CASSQVGRGGDYNEQFF. CDR3 bases: TGTGCCAGCAGCCAAGTTGGGAGAGGTGGGGATTACAATGAGCAGTTCTTC.

This chain connects TRBV28 to TRBJ2-1, with D perhaps TRBD1 (5 bases). This CDR3 is 12 amino acids long. Germline assignment: CDR1 MDHEN and CDR2 SYDVKM. V lost 6 bases and J lost 9, with 12 bases in between. In DNA form, the CDR3 reads TGTGCCAGCAGCCGGACAACAGGTGAGCAGTTCTTC. Translating it yields CASSRTTGEQFF. The full variable domain, with the rest looked up from reference TRBV28 and TRBJ2-1, is DVKVTQSSRYLVKRTGEKVFLECVQDMDHENMFWYRQDPGLGLRLIYFSYDVKMKEKGDIPEGYSVSREKKERFSLILESASTNQTSMYLCASSRTTGEQFFGPGTRLTVL.

This clone appeared a few times. The genes are TRBV30 and TRBJ1-2, with TRBD1 matching over 9 bases. The germline CDR1 and CDR2 sequences are GTSNPN and SVGIG (reference sequence). This CDR3 contains 13 residues. V was pared by 1 base and J by 8 bases, with 5 bases of the junction left unmatched. The CDR3 bases are TGTGCCTGGAGTGCACAGGGGGCGCGGGGCTACACCTTC. This translates into CAWSAQGARGYTF.

This rearrangement joins TRBV18 to TRBJ2-7; D is perhaps TRBD1 (5 bases). This CDR3 spans 13 amino acids. Germline CDR1 reads KGHSH; CDR2 reads LQKENI. Trimming shortened V by 0 bases and J by 3 bases, and 6 bases separated the two germline ends. CDR3 sequence: CASSPPTVYEQYF. As DNA, the CDR3 is TGTGCCAGCTCACCACCGACAGTCTACGAGCAGTACTTC.

The chain uses TRBV27 and TRBJ2-7; no firm D call. The germline CDR1 and CDR2 sequences are MNHEY and SMNVEV (reference sequence). There are 13 residues in the CDR3. V lost 2 bases and J lost 3, with 8 bases in between. Here the CDR3 DNA reads TGTGCCAGCAGTTTACCTAGAATCTACGAGCAGTACTTC. This translates into CASSLPRIYEQYF.

This clone was counted a single time. The CDR3 reads CASSQDFGNGYTF. For the CDR3, the DNA is TGTGCCAGCAGCCAAGATTTCGGGAATGGCTACACCTTC. J is TRBJ1-2 and V is TRBV16, with D hard to call. From germline, CDR1 is KGHSY and CDR2 FQNENV. V lost 2 bases to trimming and J lost 6 bases, with 10 bases between them. This CDR3 has 13 amino acids.

The rearrangement joins TRBV4-2 to TRBJ2-7, with D perhaps matching TRBD2 (6 bases). The CDR3 is made up of 14 amino acids. The V end lost 4 bases, the J end lost 5 bases, and 15 bases lay between the germline ends. CDR1 and CDR2 from the germline V gene are LGHNA and YNFKEQ. The CDR3 spells CASSREGLSDEQYF. CDR3 DNA sequence: TGTGCCAGCAGCCGAGAGGGACTTTCGGACGAGCAGTACTTC.

The count of this clone is one. The chain has TRBV5-1 and TRBJ2-3, with 9 bases lining up with TRBD1. V was clipped by 0 bases and J by 4 bases; unmatched bases: 0. The CDR3 sequence is 14 residues long. Germline CDR1 SGHRS, CDR2 YFSETQ. The CDR3 DNA follows: TGCGCCAGCAGCTTGGGACAGGGGGCAGATACGCAGTATTTT. It translates to CASSLGQGADTQYF.

The V and J genes are TRBV28 and TRBJ1-2; D ambiguous. CDR1 is MDHEN and CDR2 is SYDVKM in the germline V gene. Trimming left V 6 bases short and J 5 bases short, with 10 bases between. The CDR3 totals 12 residues. The CDR3 reads CASREEQYGYTF. DNA for the CDR3: TGTGCCAGCAGGGAGGAACAGTATGGCTACACCTTC.

Written as DNA, the CDR3 is TGTGCCAGCTCAAGAGCAGCTCGTGAGGGTGGCTACACCTTC. It is translated as CASSRAAREGGYTF. This chain connects TRBV18 to TRBJ1-2; no clear D gene. V was cut by 5 bases and J by 7 bases, with 17 bases left in between. CDR1 KGHSH and CDR2 LQKENI come from the germline V gene. CDR3 length: 14 amino acids.

The chain employs TRBV7-3 and TRBJ1-2; TRBD1 is a possible D gene (6 bases). Germline V CDR1 and CDR2: SGHTA, FQGTGA. The CDR3 is 15 amino acids. V shed 5 bases and J shed 8 bases, with 21 bases lying between them. The CDR3 spells CASSPNGTPQNGYTF. The DNA for the CDR3 is TGTGCCAGCAGCCCCAATGGGACACCCCAGAACGGCTACACCTTC.